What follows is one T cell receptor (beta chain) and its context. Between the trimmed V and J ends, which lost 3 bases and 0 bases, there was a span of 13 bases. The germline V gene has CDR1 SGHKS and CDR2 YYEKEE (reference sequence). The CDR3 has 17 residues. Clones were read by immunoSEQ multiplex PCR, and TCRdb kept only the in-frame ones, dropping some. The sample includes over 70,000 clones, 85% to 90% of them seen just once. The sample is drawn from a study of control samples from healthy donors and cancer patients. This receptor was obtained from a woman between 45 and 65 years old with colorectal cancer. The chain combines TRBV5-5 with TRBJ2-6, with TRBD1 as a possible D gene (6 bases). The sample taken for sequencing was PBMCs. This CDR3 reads CASSYREPDSGANVLTF. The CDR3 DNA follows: TGTGCCAGCAGCTACAGGGAACCCGACTCTGGGGCCAACGTCCTGACTTTC.